This T cell receptor (beta chain) was recorded in a study of tumor-infiltrating lymphocytes in primary liver carcinoma. Study background: The five patients, who were men and women, ranged in age from 30 to 69 years.

A constant-region primer primed TCR beta cDNA synthesis from about 490 ng of total RNA. Three nested multiplex PCR rounds, a slightly modified ARM-PCR, produced the libraries for TCR beta. Each of the first two PCR rounds ran approximately 11 cycles with TRBV1-TRBV30 forward and C-beta reverse primers. TCRdb ran MiXCR on the multiplex PCR reads and lists one entry per CDR3 protein. The repertoire holds about 54,000 distinct CDR3 sequences, with 70% to 85% as singletons. Concerning this clonotype: The antigen remains unidentified. An end of the junction does not agree with germline; a read error may underlie this.

The CDR3 loop spans 14 amino acids. Investigators took RNA and DNA out together from roughly 21-30 mg of unsorted bulk tissue. Study-wide findings and caveats: The 250 largest clones made up significantly more of tumor than blood repertoires (p = 0.039). Pairs comparing tumor with adjacent tissue or blood overlapped less than pairs drawn from tumor regions.

The chain joins TRBV12-3 or TRBV12-4 to TRBJ2-3; weak D call: TRBD1 (5 bases). This TCR was recovered from a man aged 35-49 years with primary liver carcinoma and hepatitis B virus infection. Input material: liver tumor tissue from sampling region 2. The sample's subset: tumor region T2, inferior pole. In nucleotides, the CDR3 is TGCACCAGCAGTTTACAGGACGGCACAGATACGCAGTATTTT. It encodes CTSSLQDGTDTQYF.